This TCR beta chain came from a study of T cells after yellow fever vaccination. Study outcomes and limitations: Contaminating bulk clonotypes could be abundant in FACS-sorted repertoires. The secondary response showed a weaker magnitude and a faster peak, day 5 versus 15. Booster samples showed a return of most primary-vaccination clones (under 98% CD4, about 85% CD8). Among all clonotypes, a small share was observed in both CD4 and CD8 compartments.

In germline, CDR1 is SGHVS, CDR2 FQNEAQ. The ends lost 4 bases at V and 4 bases at J; junction bases unmatched: 7. CDR3 length: 16 amino acids. TCRdb fed the 5' RACE reads into MiXCR, producing one record per CDR3 protein. The table lists roughly 96,000 distinct CDR3 sequences, approximately 8.4% of them singletons. The V call is TRBV7-8, the J call TRBJ1-3, with 10 bases that match TRBD1. This TCR came from a young man who received the YFV17D yellow fever vaccine. This specimen consisted of CD8+ T cells not binding an NS4B(214-222) dextramer, sorted from PBMCs, obtained about 2 weeks after the first yellow fever vaccination. The CDR3 nucleotides are TGTGCCAGCAGCTCACCCGGGACAGGGGCCGGAAACACCATATATTTT. It translates to CASSSPGTGAGNTIYF.